The 3 T cell receptor beta chains below all came from one sample that was sequenced in a study of T cells in Graves' hyperthyroidism and ophthalmopathy. Amplification of TCR beta CDR3 regions was performed using RNA transcripts as template. The study used the HTBI primer set for a first-round RT-PCR of the TCR CDR3. MiXCR, applied by TCRdb to the multiplex PCR reads, yields one record per CDR3 protein. The sample has hundreds of thousands of distinct CDR3 sequences, roughly 17% seen once. Sequences were obtained from blood. The receptors originated from a woman younger than 30 with Graves' ophthalmopathy.

This clonotype was recorded at least ten times. The V call is TRBV28, the J call TRBJ2-1, with 10 bases fitting TRBD2. CDR3 size: 19 residues. The V gene's germline CDR1 is MDHEN and CDR2 SYDVKM. V shed 1 base and J 7 bases; nucleotides not matched to a gene: 16. The DNA of the CDR3 is TGTGCCAGCAGTTTATTGGTCCTGGGGAGCGGGAGGGCCGCGAATGAGCAGTTCTTC. Translating gives CASSLLVLGSGRAANEQFF.

The table lists this clonotype with a count of one. The chain recombines TRBV7-6 with TRBJ2-6; D is ambiguous. Germline V CDR1 and CDR2: SGHVS, FNYEAQ. This CDR3 has 17 residues. Trimming removed 5 bases at V and 3 bases at J, with 17 bases between. CDR3 nucleotides: TGTGCCAGCAGCCCCCCCGTAAGGTCGTTTGGGGCCAACGTCCTGACTTTC. As protein: CASSPPVRSFGANVLTF. Variable domain in full (rest from reference TRBV7-6 and TRBJ2-6): GAGVSQSPRYKVTKRGQDVALRCDPISGHVSLYWYRQALGQGPEFLTYFNYEAQQDKSGLPNDRFSAERPEGSISTLTIQRTEQRDSAMYRCASSPPVRSFGANVLTFGAGSRLTVL.

This clonotype was seen many times. This sequence joins TRBV20-1 and TRBJ1-2; weak D call: TRBD1 (5 bases). Germline assignment: CDR1 DFQATT and CDR2 SNEGSKA (reference sequence). The CDR3 length is 15 residues. V lost 1 base and J lost 0, with 12 bases in between. CDR3 bases: TGCAGTGCTAGAGCCCGGGACCGATCTAACTATGGCTACACCTTC. Amino acid sequence: CSARARDRSNYGYTF.